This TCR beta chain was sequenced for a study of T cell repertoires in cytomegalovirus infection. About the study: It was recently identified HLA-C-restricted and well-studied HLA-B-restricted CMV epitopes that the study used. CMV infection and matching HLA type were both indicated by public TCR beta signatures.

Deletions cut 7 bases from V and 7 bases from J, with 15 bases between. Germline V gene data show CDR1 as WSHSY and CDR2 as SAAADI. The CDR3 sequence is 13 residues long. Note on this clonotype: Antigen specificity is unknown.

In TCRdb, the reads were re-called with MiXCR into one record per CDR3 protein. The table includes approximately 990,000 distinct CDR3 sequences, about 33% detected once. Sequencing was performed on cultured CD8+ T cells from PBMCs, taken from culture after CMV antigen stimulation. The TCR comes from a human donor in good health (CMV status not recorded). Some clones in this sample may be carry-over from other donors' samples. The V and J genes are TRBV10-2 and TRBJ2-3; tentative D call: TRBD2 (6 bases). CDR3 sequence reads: CASIERGYYTQYF. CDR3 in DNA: TGCGCCAGCATCGAACGGGGGTACTATACGCAGTATTTT.